These 10 T cell receptor beta chains were sequenced from one sample in a study of memory CD8 T cells in hepatitis C reinfection. TCRdb keeps only in-frame clones here, not all; method: immunoSEQ multiplex PCR. The sample records 50,000 or so clones, nearly 90% being singletons. Time point given: pre-reinfection, 55 to 20 weeks before reinfection detection. Sorted cells were sequenced directly ex vivo without any in vitro expansion. The sample comprised naive CD8+ T cells sorted from blood. Receptors were obtained from a man aged 18 to 29 with hepatitis C virus infection.

The V call is TRBV29-1, the J call TRBJ2-1; TRBD2 aligns across 14 bases. The CDR3 is made up of 17 amino acids. Germline V gene sequence: CDR1 SQVTM, CDR2 ANQGSEA. With V trimmed by 3 bases and J by 0 bases, 4 bases remained unmatched. CDR3 bases: TGCAGCGTTGAGGGGGGACTAGCGGGAGTCTCCTACAATGAGCAGTTCTTC. Residues: CSVEGGLAGVSYNEQFF.

The V and J genes are TRBV6-6 and TRBJ2-1; possible D gene TRBD2, 6 bases. Trimming pared 4 bases from V and 7 bases from J, leaving 17 bases between. Per germline, CDR1 MNHNY and CDR2 SVGAGI (reference sequence). The CDR3 is 15 amino acids. CDR3 amino acids: CASSFSLERENEQFF. DNA of the CDR3: TGTGCCAGCAGTTTCTCCCTGGAACGGGAGAATGAGCAGTTCTTC.

In DNA form, the CDR3 reads TGTGCCAGTAGTATTAACAATGAGCAGTTCTTC. This codes for CASSINNEQFF. The chain couples TRBV19 to TRBJ2-1; D gene ambiguous. The germline V and J ends were trimmed by 3 bases and 5 bases, with 2 bases remaining between them. The length of the CDR3 is 11 residues. Germline V gene sequence: CDR1 LNHDA, CDR2 SQIVND (reference sequence).

This clone occurred a few times. The V call is TRBV4-1, the J call TRBJ1-1; 9 nucleotides align to TRBD1. Germline CDR1 reads MGHRA; CDR2 reads YSYEKL. The CDR3 runs to 13 residues. The junction had 0 bases not matched to a gene; V was cut back by 6 bases and J by 1 base. The chain's CDR3 is CASRGQGNTEAFF. As DNA, the CDR3 is TGCGCCAGCAGGGGACAGGGGAACACTGAAGCTTTCTTT.

V usage is TRBV19 and J usage is TRBJ1-1; 9 nucleotides line up with TRBD1. The length of the CDR3 is 13 residues. Germline trimming cut 7 bases from V and 2 bases from J; bases unmatched to any gene: 2. Germline lookup yields CDR1 LNHDA and CDR2 SQIVND (reference sequence). The CDR3 region is CASNTGGNTEAFF. The DNA for the CDR3 is TGTGCCAGTAATACAGGGGGCAACACTGAAGCTTTCTTT.

V and J are TRBV7-9 and TRBJ2-5; 12 bases agree with TRBD2. CDR3 length: 18 residues. V dropped 6 bases and J dropped 4; count of bases not matched to a gene: 15. In germline, CDR1 is SEHNR, CDR2 FQNEAQ (reference sequence). This chain's CDR3 is CASRRLAGEMGDGETQYF. CDR3 sequence (DNA): TGTGCCAGCAGAAGACTAGCGGGGGAGATGGGGGACGGAGAGACCCAGTACTTC.

The chain joins TRBV6-5 to TRBJ2-7; 10 bases match TRBD1. The V gene's germline CDR1 is MNHEY and CDR2 SVGAGI. V lost 0 bases and J lost 2; bases outside the gene matches: 4. This CDR3 is built from 16 residues. The CDR3 here is CASSYSGTGEPYEQYF. The CDR3 bases are TGTGCCAGCAGTTACTCAGGGACAGGGGAACCCTACGAGCAGTACTTC.

The chain joins TRBV19 to TRBJ1-1, with TRBD1 as a possible D gene (5 bases). Trimming shortened V by 4 bases and J by 0 bases, and 12 bases separated the two germline ends. Per the germline V gene, CDR1 is LNHDA and CDR2 is SQIVND (reference sequence). The CDR3 is 15 amino acids. The CDR3 reads CASSKGSVMNTEAFF. CDR3 DNA: TGTGCCAGTAGTAAGGGGTCCGTAATGAACACTGAAGCTTTCTTT.

The V call is TRBV13, the J call TRBJ2-4; D perhaps matches TRBD2 (5 bases). This CDR3 has 15 residues. Germline CDR1 reads PRHDT; CDR2 reads FYEKMQ (reference sequence). V dropped 3 bases and J dropped 0 bases, with 9 bases sitting between them. The CDR3 loop reads CASSFGEGAKNIQYF. The CDR3 region has the DNA TGTGCCAGCAGCTTCGGAGAGGGAGCCAAAAACATTCAGTACTTC.

This sequence joins TRBV4-3 and TRBJ2-2, with 8 nucleotides matching TRBD1. The CDR3 runs 20 residues. Germline values: CDR1 LGHNA, CDR2 YSLEER. The J segment lost 0 bases and the V segment lost 4 bases, leaving 16 bases of the junction unmatched. The CDR3 DNA sequence: TGCGCCAGCAGCCGAGAATTCAGGACAGGGAGGATTGCGAACACCGGGGAGCTGTTTTTT. It is translated as CASSREFRTGRIANTGELFF.